This is a list of T cell receptor beta chains from one sample in a study of T-cell reconstitution after alpha-beta-depleted transplantation in children. TCRdb called the PCR reads again in MiXCR, with one record for every CDR3 protein. The profile shows approximately 93,000 distinct CDR3 sequences, roughly 8.4% of them singletons. This material consisted of PBMCs from the stem cell graft donor, taken from the stem cell graft. Receptors were obtained from a human donor who donated a stem cell graft to a child with congenital amegakaryocytic thrombocytopenia. Each CDR3 is given with its conserved first and last residue. D genes are given only for firm matches. A clone size is listed for some rows: how often the clone was seen (once, few, many), or a class if it is expanded.

j_call	v_call	clone_size	d_call	cdr3_nt	cdr3_aa
TRBJ1-1	TRBV9	many	NA	TGTGCCAGCAGCGTAGGCCCACAGGGTCTGAGGACTGAAGCTTTCTTT	CASSVGPQGLRTEAFF
TRBJ1-4	TRBV7-2	many	TRBD1	TGTGCCAGCAGCCGAGACAGGGGGATGGAGGAAAAACTGTTTTTT	CASSRDRGMEEKLFF
TRBJ1-1	TRBV11-1	many	NA	TGTGCCAGCAGCTCAGTTGGACGGGAAGCTTTCTTT	CASSSVGREAFF
TRBJ1-4	TRBV9	few	NA	TGTGCCAGCAGCGTAGCTCAGGGGCGGGGAGAAAAACTGTTTTTT	CASSVAQGRGEKLFF
TRBJ2-6	TRBV28	many	NA	TGTGCCAGCAGGACGGTGGCAGACTCTGGGGCCAACGTCCTGACTTTC	CASRTVADSGANVLTF
TRBJ1-1	TRBV5-1	many	NA	TGCGCCAGCAGCTTGGCCTGGAAGAACACTGAAGCTTTCTTT	CASSLAWKNTEAFF
TRBJ1-1	TRBV20-1	many	NA	TGCAGTTCTAACACAGGGAGTCACGCTGAAGCTTTCTTT	CSSNTGSHAEAFF
TRBJ2-7	TRBV4-1	many	NA	TGCGCCAGCAGCCAATTCCAAATCGATTCGGGCGAGCAGTACTTC	CASSQFQIDSGEQYF
TRBJ2-7	TRBV20-1	many	TRBD1	TGCAGTGCCGGCAAAATCCAAGGACAGGGCTACGAGCAGTACTTC	CSAGKIQGQGYEQYF
TRBJ1-5	TRBV12-3/TRBV12-4	many	NA	TGTGCCAGCAGTTTAAACCATCAGCCCCAGCATTTT	CASSLNHQPQHF
TRBJ1-1	TRBV12-3/TRBV12-4	many	NA	TGTGCCAGCAGTTTGAGTTTGGACACTGAAGCTTTCTTT	CASSLSLDTEAFF
TRBJ1-3	TRBV7-2	many	NA	TGTGCCAGCAGTCGCCGTGGGAAAAGCAGCTCTGGAAACACCATATATTTT	CASSRRGKSSSGNTIYF
TRBJ2-1	TRBV5-1	NA	NA	TGCGCCAGCAGCCCCACTCCGGGGGCGGATGAGCAGTTCTTC	CASSPTPGADEQFF
TRBJ2-1	TRBV20-1	many	TRBD2	TGCAGTGCTTCGGCGGGAGCTTCCTACAATGAGCAGTTCTTC	CSASAGASYNEQFF
TRBJ2-7	TRBV3-1	many	TRBD2	TGTGCCAGCAGCCAAGTTCCGGGGGGGCCGGACGAGCAGTACTTC	CASSQVPGGPDEQYF
TRBJ2-7	TRBV11-2	many	NA	TGTGCCAGCAGCTTGTGGCAGGGCGCCTACGAGCAGTACTTC	CASSLWQGAYEQYF
TRBJ1-1	TRBV20-1	many	TRBD1	TGCAGTGTTAATCTCGCAAGCAGGGGGCGTAGGACTGAAGCTTTCTTT	CSVNLASRGRRTEAFF
TRBJ1-1	TRBV27	many	NA	TGTGCCAGCAGTTTAATCTCCGAGACAAACACTGAAGCTTTCTTT	CASSLISETNTEAFF
TRBJ1-1	TRBV6-5	many	TRBD1	TGTGCCAGCAGTCAGGGATCCGGGACAGGGAACACTGAAGCTTTCTTT	CASSQGSGTGNTEAFF
TRBJ2-2	TRBV4-2	many	TRBD2	TGTGCCAGCAGCCAAGCTTTACTAGCGGCGAACACCGGGGAGCTGTTTTTT	CASSQALLAANTGELFF
TRBJ2-5	TRBV25-1	many	TRBD2	TGTGCCAGCAGTGGCGGGGGAGGCCAAGAGACCCAGTACTTC	CASSGGGGQETQYF
TRBJ1-4	TRBV12-3/TRBV12-4	many	NA	TGTGCCAGCAGTTTTTCTTCGGGGGAAAAACTGTTTTTT	CASSFSSGEKLFF
TRBJ2-1	TRBV5-1	many	NA	TGCGCCAGCAGCTTGGAAGGAGGGCCTCTACAGAATGAGCAGTTCTTC	CASSLEGGPLQNEQFF
TRBJ2-3	TRBV28	NA	TRBD2	TGTGCCAGCAGTGAGACTAGCGGGTTCACAGATACGCAGTATTTT	CASSETSGFTDTQYF
TRBJ2-1	TRBV5-4	NA	NA	TGTGCCAGCAGTTTCGGGACCGCGGTCGACAATGAGCAGTTCTTC	CASSFGTAVDNEQFF
TRBJ2-3	TRBV6-1	many	NA	TGTGCCAGCAGTACCCGGCTAGTAAGCACAGATACGCAGTATTTT	CASSTRLVSTDTQYF
TRBJ2-7	TRBV7-8	many	NA	TGTGCCAGCAGCTTATCAGGGACACAGAGCTCCTACGAGCAGTACTTC	CASSLSGTQSSYEQYF
TRBJ1-1	TRBV7-9	few	NA	TGTGCCAGCAGCCGAACGACAGGTTTGAACACTGAAGCTTTCTTT	CASSRTTGLNTEAFF
TRBJ1-5	TRBV25-1	many	NA	TGTGCCAGCAGTGGAGGGCTCAGCAATCAGCCCCAGCATTTT	CASSGGLSNQPQHF
TRBJ1-2	TRBV11-2	many	TRBD1	TGTGCCAGCAGCCACTACAGGGGCGACTATGGCTACACCTTC	CASSHYRGDYGYTF
TRBJ1-4	TRBV27	NA	TRBD1	TGTGCCAGCAGTTTATCGGGGACAGGGATCGAAAAACTGTTTTTT	CASSLSGTGIEKLFF
TRBJ2-7	TRBV6-5	NA	NA	TGTGCCAGCAGTTTAACGACCGCTACCTACGAGCAGTACTTC	CASSLTTATYEQYF
TRBJ2-1	TRBV12-3/TRBV12-4	many	NA	TGTGCCAGCGCTTCATACAATGAGCAGTTCTTC	CASASYNEQFF
TRBJ2-3	TRBV5-1	NA	NA	TGCGCCAGCAGCTTGGAAGTCAGCGGCCGCACAGATACGCAGTATTTT	CASSLEVSGRTDTQYF
TRBJ2-1	TRBV5-1	many	NA	TGCGCCAGCAGCTTGGTAGTCGGAGAGCACAATGAGCAGTTCTTC	CASSLVVGEHNEQFF
TRBJ1-4	TRBV5-1	many	NA	TGCGCCAGCAGCTTAGGGGGGGAAAATGAAAAACTGTTTTTT	CASSLGGENEKLFF
TRBJ2-3	TRBV5-1	many	NA	TGCGCCAGCAGCTTGGCCTTAAGAGATACGCAGTATTTT	CASSLALRDTQYF
TRBJ2-2	TRBV7-6	NA	TRBD2	TGTGCCAGCAGCCCGCCGAGCCTAGCGGGGGTGGGCACCGGGGAGCTGTTTTTT	CASSPPSLAGVGTGELFF
TRBJ2-1	TRBV20-1	many	NA	TGCAGTGCTGCCCCAAGCGGTTCCTACAATGAGCAGTTCTTC	CSAAPSGSYNEQFF
TRBJ2-3	TRBV4-2	NA	NA	TGTGCCAGGAGCCCGGGGGATACGCAGTATTTT	CARSPGDTQYF
TRBJ1-2	TRBV6-2/TRBV6-3	many	NA	TGTGCCAGCAGTTACGCAGGGGCGTCCAACTATGGCTACACCTTC	CASSYAGASNYGYTF
TRBJ2-3	TRBV11-2	many	TRBD2	TGTGCCAGCAGCTTACTAGCGGGAGGGTGGAGCGATACGCAGTATTTT	CASSLLAGGWSDTQYF
TRBJ1-1	TRBV29-1	many	NA	TGCAGCGGGGGGGGGTCTAACACTGAAGCTTTCTTT	CSGGGSNTEAFF
TRBJ2-5	TRBV25-1	many	TRBD2	TGTGCCAGCAGTGAATTCGGACTAGCGGGAGAGACCCAGTACTTC	CASSEFGLAGETQYF
TRBJ2-1	TRBV5-6	many	TRBD2	TGTGCCAGCAGCTCAAGCGGGGGGGGGATTCATGAGCAGTTCTTC	CASSSSGGGIHEQFF
TRBJ1-6	TRBV28	many	NA	TGTGCCAGCAACCCGGCGGCCAACCCCAATTCACCCCTCCACTTT	CASNPAANPNSPLHF
TRBJ2-1	TRBV5-1	many	NA	TGCGCCAGCAGCTTGGCTCCGAGCTCCTACAATGAGCAGTTCTTC	CASSLAPSSYNEQFF